The 27 T cell receptor beta chains below come from one sample, sequenced in a study of shared clonotypes between healthy human individuals. Clones were read by immunoSEQ multiplex PCR, and TCRdb kept only the in-frame ones, dropping some. The table lists about 800,000 clones, 90% to 98% of them singletons, with about 0.21% in the top ten. The naive CD8 fraction comprised CD45RO-negative cells positively selected for CCR7 and excluded terminally differentiated effector memory CD45RA+ cells. The sequenced material came from naive CD8+ T cells sorted from blood. Source of these receptors: a man aged 25-45 years in good health.

V gene TRBV7-3 combines with J gene TRBJ2-1, with 8 bases fitting TRBD2. The ends lost 2 bases at V and 6 bases at J; junction bases unmatched: 0. This CDR3 is 13 amino acids long. The germline gives CDR1 SGHTA, CDR2 FQGTGA. In DNA form, the CDR3 reads TGTGCCAGCAGCTTACTAGCGGGCAATGAGCAGTTCTTC. Its translation: CASSLLAGNEQFF. Combining the CDR3 with reference TRBV7-3 and TRBJ2-1 gives the whole variable domain GAGVSQTPSNKVTEKGKYVELRCDPISGHTALYWYRQSLGQGPEFLIYFQGTGAADDSGLPNDRFFAVRPEGSVSTLKIQRTERGDSAVYLCASSLLAGNEQFFGPGTRLTVL.

This chain uses TRBV14 with TRBJ2-3, with a weak D call TRBD1 (6 bases). Germline CDR1 reads SGHDN; CDR2 reads FVKESK. This CDR3 comprises 14 residues. With 2 bases removed from V and 6 bases from J, the gap between germline ends came to 12 bases. CDR3 sequence (DNA): TGTGCCAGCAGCCAATGGGGGCGCGAGGATACGCAGTATTTT. It translates to CASSQWGREDTQYF.

This chain uses TRBV21-1 with TRBJ1-2; TRBD1, as called in the table, went unchecked against the DNA. TRBV21-1 is reported as a pseudogene. The CDR3 totals 16 residues. The chain's CDR3 is CASSKATGATQYGYTF. The CDR3 nucleotides are TGTGCCAGCAGCAAAGCGACAGGGGCCACCCAGTATGGCTACACCTTC.

This chain uses TRBV29-1 with TRBJ2-1; the D call may be TRBD1 or TRBD2 (5 bases each). The CDR3 extends over 16 amino acids. Trimming pared 1 base from V and 7 bases from J, leaving 20 bases between. Per germline, CDR1 SQVTM and CDR2 ANQGSEA. The CDR3 here is CSVEGGRKGLGNEQFF. CDR3 nucleotide sequence: TGCAGCGTTGAAGGGGGACGGAAGGGGCTGGGGAATGAGCAGTTCTTC.

In this sample, this clone turned up once. This rearrangement joins TRBV6-1 to TRBJ1-1, with D perhaps matching TRBD1 (6 bases). This CDR3 region has 14 residues. Germline values: CDR1 MNHNS, CDR2 SASEGT. V gave up 3 bases and J gave up 10 bases, with 18 bases separating them. For the CDR3, the DNA is TGTGCCAGCAGTGAGACAGGCTTCGGAAGCGGAGCTTTCTTT. Residues: CASSETGFGSGAFF.

V usage is TRBV7-9 and J usage is TRBJ2-7; 7 nucleotides align to TRBD1. Germline CDR1 and CDR2: SEHNR and FQNEAQ (reference sequence). V was pared by 1 base and J by 3 bases, with 6 bases of the junction left unmatched. This CDR3 is 15 amino acids long. CDR3 protein: CASSLVGGGDYEQYF. The CDR3, as DNA: TGTGCCAGCAGCTTAGTAGGGGGCGGTGACTACGAGCAGTACTTC. Full variable domain (missing parts from reference TRBV7-9 and TRBJ2-7): DTGVSQNPRHKITKRGQNVTFRCDPISEHNRLYWYRQTLGQGPEFLTYFQNEAQLEKSRLLSDRFSAERPKGSFSTLEIQRTEQGDSAMYLCASSLVGGGDYEQYFGPGTRLTVT.

This chain links TRBV29-1 with TRBJ2-7; D gene uncertain. Germline-derived CDR1 and CDR2 are SQVTM and ANQGSEA. The V and J ends lost 4 bases and 0 bases respectively, with 4 bases between them. The CDR3 has 11 amino acids. CDR3 protein: CSVVGSYEQYF. The DNA for the CDR3 is TGCAGCGTTGTCGGCTCCTACGAGCAGTACTTC.

The chain combines TRBV11-2 with TRBJ1-1; 7 bases are shared with TRBD1. The J segment lost 12 bases and the V segment lost 5 bases, leaving 12 bases of the junction unmatched. CDR3 length equals 13 residues. From germline, CDR1 is SGHAT and CDR2 FQNNGV. The CDR3 is CASSPGTALGTFF. DNA for the CDR3: TGTGCCAGCAGCCCAGGGACAGCACTCGGGACTTTCTTT.

On this clone itself: At the DNA level, this CDR3 is encoded by other sequences in the same sample as well. The genes are TRBV27 and TRBJ2-7, with 9 nucleotides matching TRBD2. The J segment lost 4 bases and the V segment lost 4 bases, leaving 2 bases of the junction unmatched. CDR3 length: 13 residues. Germline V lookup: CDR1 MNHEY, CDR2 SMNVEV (reference sequence). In DNA form, the CDR3 reads TGTGCCAGCAGTTCGGGACTAGCTTACGAGCAGTACTTC. It yields the protein CASSSGLAYEQYF.

CDR3 bases: TGTGCCAGCAGCTTAAAAACGGGACCTAGCACAGATACGCAGTATTTT. Its translation is CASSLKTGPSTDTQYF. This chain connects TRBV7-2 to TRBJ2-3, with D perhaps assigned TRBD1 or TRBD2 (5 bases each). The V and J ends lost 2 bases and 0 bases respectively, with 12 bases between them. Germline-derived CDR1 and CDR2 are SGHTA and FQGNSA. The CDR3 sequence is 16 residues long.

The chain combines TRBV7-9 with TRBJ2-7; 7 bases are shared with TRBD1. V shed 4 bases, J shed 2 bases, and the junction held 8 bases outside the gene matches. The CDR3 is 15 amino acids. Germline values: CDR1 SEHNR, CDR2 FQNEAQ (reference sequence). This CDR3 is CASSSLDRAPYEQYF. The DNA for the CDR3 is TGTGCCAGCAGCTCCCTCGACAGGGCCCCCTACGAGCAGTACTTC.

This clone appeared a few times. This chain connects TRBV2 to TRBJ2-7, with D perhaps being TRBD1 or TRBD2 (5 bases each). Deletions cut 3 bases from V and 0 bases from J, with 21 bases between. The germline V gene encodes CDR1 SNHLY and CDR2 FYNNEI. The CDR3 is made up of 18 amino acids. This CDR3 reads CASSEGRVASPVSYEQYF. CDR3 coding DNA: TGTGCCAGCAGTGAGGGCAGGGTGGCTAGCCCCGTCTCCTACGAGCAGTACTTC.

CDR3 loop: CASSPRLAGGRGLIYEQYF. The DNA of the CDR3 is TGTGCCAGCAGCCCTCGACTAGCGGGAGGCCGAGGGCTTATATACGAGCAGTACTTC. This chain connects TRBV14 to TRBJ2-7, with 13 bases lining up with TRBD2. Germline CDR1 and CDR2: SGHDN and FVKESK. Unmatched junction bases numbered 16, after V lost 4 bases and J lost 4 bases. CDR3 length: 19 residues.

The genes are TRBV5-1 and TRBJ2-1; maybe TRBD2 (5 bases). V shed 4 bases and J shed 0 bases, with 11 bases lying between them. Looked up from germline, CDR1 is SGHRS and CDR2 is YFSETQ. The length of the CDR3 is 15 residues. CDR3 in DNA: TGCGCCAGCAGCAACCGGGATGACTCCTACAATGAGCAGTTCTTC. Protein: CASSNRDDSYNEQFF.

This clone has a single count. The chain uses TRBV7-8 and TRBJ2-7; D assignment may be TRBD1 or TRBD2 (5 bases each). Germline V gene lookup returns CDR1 SGHVS and CDR2 FQNEAQ. Deletions cut 4 bases from V and 4 bases from J, with 14 bases between. This CDR3 spans 14 amino acids. CDR3 DNA sequence: TGTGCCAGCAGCTCATCAGGGCGGGTGTACGAGCAGTACTTC. Its protein is CASSSSGRVYEQYF.

This clone occurred once. The chain employs TRBV15 and TRBJ2-5; 7 bases line up with TRBD2. Germline-derived CDR1 and CDR2 are LNHNV and YYDKDF (reference sequence). The length of the CDR3 is 15 residues. V shed 2 bases and J 5 bases; nucleotides not matched to a gene: 8. The CDR3 DNA sequence: TGTGCCACCAGCAGAACCCGTATGGGAGGGGAGACCCAGTACTTC. It is translated as CATSRTRMGGETQYF. Using reference TRBV15 and TRBJ2-5 for the parts outside the CDR3, the full variable domain is DAMVIQNPRYQVTQFGKPVTLSCSQTLNHNVMYWYQQKSSQAPKLLFHYYDKDFNNEADTPDNFQSRRPNTSFCFLDIRSPGLGDTAMYLCATSRTRMGGETQYFGPGTRLLVL.

The genes are TRBV7-6 and TRBJ2-2; 13 bases are a match to TRBD2. V lost 5 bases to trimming and J lost 2 bases; unmatched junction nucleotides: 5. CDR1 and CDR2 from the germline V gene are SGHVS and FNYEAQ. The CDR3 length is 17 residues. CDR3 amino acids: CASSRLAGGPNTGELFF. CDR3 sequence (DNA): TGTGCCAGCAGCCGACTAGCGGGAGGCCCAAACACCGGGGAGCTGTTTTTT.

Only one count was recorded for this clone. This sequence joins TRBV16 and TRBJ2-2, with D hard to call. With 0 bases removed from V and 7 bases from J, the gap between germline ends came to 6 bases. Germline-derived CDR1 and CDR2 are KGHSY and FQNENV. The CDR3 length is 13 residues. The CDR3 here is CASSQSVIGELFF. For the CDR3, the DNA is TGTGCCAGCAGCCAATCCGTAATCGGGGAGCTGTTTTTT.

Note on this clone: Other DNA sequences within the sample encode an identical CDR3. The chain combines TRBV5-1 with TRBJ2-7, with D possibly being TRBD1 (5 bases). The CDR3 consists of 15 residues. V was pared by 4 bases and J by 1 base, with 15 bases between. The germline CDR1 and CDR2 sequences are SGHRS and YFSETQ. The CDR3 reads CASSPAAQGSYEQYF. The DNA of the CDR3 is TGCGCCAGCAGCCCCGCCGCCCAGGGTTCCTACGAGCAGTACTTC.

The V and J genes are TRBV27 and TRBJ2-5, with a possible D match to TRBD2 (5 bases). V was shortened by 5 bases and J by 4 bases, with 8 bases between the two germline ends. The CDR3 sequence is 12 residues long. CDR1 and CDR2 from the germline V gene are MNHEY and SMNVEV (reference sequence). CDR3 coding DNA: TGTGCCAGCAGTGAAGGGAGAGAGACCCAGTACTTC. As protein: CASSEGRETQYF.

The chain has TRBV7-2 and TRBJ2-1; 7 bases line up with TRBD1. Looked up from germline, CDR1 is SGHTA and CDR2 is FQGNSA. This CDR3 is built from 16 residues. Unmatched junction bases numbered 10, after V lost 2 bases and J lost 6 bases. The CDR3 here is CASSLMMWDRSNEQFF. DNA of the CDR3: TGTGCCAGCAGCTTAATGATGTGGGACAGAAGCAATGAGCAGTTCTTC.

This chain connects TRBV7-9 to TRBJ1-1; D remains ambiguous. This CDR3 is built from 13 residues. The germline gives CDR1 SEHNR, CDR2 FQNEAQ (reference sequence). With 5 bases removed from V and 1 base from J, the gap between germline ends came to 8 bases. CDR3 bases: TGTGCCAGCAGCACGTGGCCGAACACTGAAGCTTTCTTT. This sequence encodes CASSTWPNTEAFF.

The rearrangement links TRBV4-1 to TRBJ2-7; D is perhaps TRBD2 (6 bases). V lost 1 base and J lost 6, with 16 bases in between. CDR1 is MGHRA, CDR2 YSYEKL, per germline. The CDR3 length is 15 residues. The CDR3, as DNA: TGCGCCAGCAGCCAAGCTCCCCTACTAGCAAGCGAGCAGTACTTC. Amino acid sequence: CASSQAPLLASEQYF.

The chain is built from TRBV11-2 and TRBJ1-3; D perhaps matches TRBD1 (5 bases). The V end was cut by 1 base, the J end by 6 bases, with 16 bases between. CDR3 length: 16 residues. Germline CDR1 reads SGHAT; CDR2 reads FQNNGV. The CDR3 sequence is CASSLALVAGSNTIYF. The CDR3 DNA follows: TGTGCCAGCAGCTTAGCGTTGGTGGCAGGGTCAAACACCATATATTTT.

The V call is TRBV5-1, the J call TRBJ2-1; 8 positions agree with TRBD1. Germline V gene lookup returns CDR1 SGHRS and CDR2 YFSETQ. The CDR3 covers 15 residues. V shed 1 base and J 3 bases; nucleotides not matched to a gene: 3. CDR3 residues: CASSLLQGGYNEQFF. The DNA for the CDR3 is TGCGCCAGCAGCTTGTTACAGGGGGGCTACAATGAGCAGTTCTTC.

This chain connects TRBV9 to TRBJ2-2; no definite D call. Trimming cost V 0 bases and J 3 bases, with 6 bases left between them. The V gene's germline CDR1 is SGDLS and CDR2 YYNGEE. The CDR3 covers 14 residues. CDR3 nucleotide sequence: TGTGCCAGCAGCGTAGAGCCAGACACCGGGGAGCTGTTTTTT. Protein product: CASSVEPDTGELFF.

This chain links TRBV6-6 with TRBJ2-2, with D possibly TRBD2 on 6 matching bases. CDR3 length: 11 residues. Trimming stripped 10 bases from V and 8 bases from J, with 11 bases between. CDR1 is MNHNY, CDR2 SVGAGI, per germline (reference sequence). The CDR3 protein is CATVRGGELFF. The CDR3 coding sequence is TGTGCCACAGTACGGGGGGGGGAGCTGTTTTTT.